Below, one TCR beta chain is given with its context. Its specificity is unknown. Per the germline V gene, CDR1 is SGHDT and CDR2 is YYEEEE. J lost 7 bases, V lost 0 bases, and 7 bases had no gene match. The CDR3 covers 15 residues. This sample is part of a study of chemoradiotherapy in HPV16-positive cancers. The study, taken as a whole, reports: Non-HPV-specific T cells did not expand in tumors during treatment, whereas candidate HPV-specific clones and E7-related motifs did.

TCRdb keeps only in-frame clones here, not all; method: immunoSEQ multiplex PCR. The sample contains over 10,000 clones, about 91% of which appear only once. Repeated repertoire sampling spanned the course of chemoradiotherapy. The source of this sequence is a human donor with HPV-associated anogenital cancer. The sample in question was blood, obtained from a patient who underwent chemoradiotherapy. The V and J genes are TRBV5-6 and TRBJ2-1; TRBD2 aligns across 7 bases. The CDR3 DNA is TGTGCCAGCAGCTTGGCCGCGGGAGTCGTAAATGAGCAGTTCTTC. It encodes CASSLAAGVVNEQFF.